This is a list of T cell receptor beta chains from one sample in a study of T cell responses to AZD1222 COVID-19 vaccine. The repertoire was sequenced with immunoSEQ multiplex PCR; TCRdb's copy has only in-frame clones and lacks some. The repertoire holds around 140,000 clones, roughly 90% seen once, with approximately 6% in the top ten. The sample in question was peripheral blood, obtained on day 0 of AZD1222 vaccination. The receptors were gathered from an adult in good health. Both conserved end residues are part of each CDR3. The D gene is left open where the match is weak. A row's size may be missing; if present it is once, few, many or a size class.

D,V,J,size,CDR3,DNA
-,TRBV29-1,TRBJ1-3,-,CSVASSGNTIYF,TGCAGCGTTGCTAGCTCTGGAAACACCATATATTTT
-,TRBV9,TRBJ2-1,-,CASSPLGISYNEQFF,TGTGCCAGCAGCCCCCTTGGGATATCCTACAATGAGCAGTTCTTC
-,TRBV30,TRBJ1-4,-,CAWSVRSRGEKLFF,TGTGCCTGGAGTGTACGTAGTAGGGGTGAAAAACTGTTTTTT
-,TRBV19,TRBJ2-1,-,CASTERKGNEQFF,TGTGCCAGTACGGAAAGGAAGGGCAATGAGCAGTTCTTC
TRBD2,TRBV7-8,TRBJ2-2,-,CASSSGRGAGELFF,TGTGCCAGCAGCTCGGGCCGGGGGGCCGGGGAGCTGTTTTTT
-,TRBV5-6,TRBJ2-5,-,CASSLGQGKTQYF,TGTGCCAGCAGCTTGGGGCAGGGGAAGACCCAGTACTTC
-,TRBV7-9,TRBJ1-1,-,CASSLSTVTEAFF,TGTGCCAGCAGCTTATCCACAGTCACTGAAGCTTTCTTT
-,TRBV5-1,TRBJ1-1,-,CASSFTGDTEAFF,TGCGCCAGCAGCTTCACTGGCGACACTGAAGCTTTCTTT
TRBD1,TRBV5-6,TRBJ1-1,-,CASSLAERDRAEAFF,TGTGCCAGCAGCTTGGCCGAACGGGACAGAGCGGAAGCTTTCTTT
-,TRBV24-1,TRBJ2-1,-,CATSDFDNEQFF,TGTGCCACCAGTGATTTCGACAATGAGCAGTTCTTC
-,TRBV7-2,TRBJ1-2,-,CASSFGGAYGYTF,TGTGCCAGCAGCTTCGGAGGGGCCTATGGCTACACCTTC
-,TRBV5-1,TRBJ2-1,-,CASSRGEGRGEQFF,TGCGCCAGCAGCCGGGGAGAAGGAAGGGGTGAGCAGTTCTTC
-,TRBV7-2,TRBJ1-6,-,CASSLEQRNSPLHF,TGTGCCAGCAGCTTAGAGCAGAGGAATTCACCCCTCCACTTT
-,TRBV18,TRBJ2-7,once,CASSPGASQLYEQYF,TGTGCCAGCTCACCGGGAGCCTCACAGCTCTACGAGCAGTACTTC
-,TRBV27,TRBJ2-7,-,CASSLNRDYEQYF,TGTGCCAGCAGCTTAAACAGGGACTACGAGCAGTACTTC
-,TRBV18,TRBJ2-3,-,CASSPLTATDTQYF,TGTGCCAGCTCACCACTGACAGCCACAGATACGCAGTATTTT
TRBD1,TRBV5-8,TRBJ2-7,-,CASSLLRATGGLNYEQYF,TGTGCCAGCAGCTTATTGCGCGCGACAGGGGGGCTTAACTACGAGCAGTACTTC
-,TRBV4-3,TRBJ2-7,once,CASSQDHWATYEQYF,TGCGCCAGCAGCCAAGATCATTGGGCAACCTACGAGCAGTACTTC
-,TRBV7-9,TRBJ1-4,-,CASSYRDPSNEKLFF,TGTGCCAGCAGCTACAGGGATCCCTCTAATGAAAAACTGTTTTTT
TRBD1,TRBV6-5,TRBJ1-4,-,CASSYLGQGGEKLFF,TGTGCCAGCAGTTACCTGGGGCAGGGGGGCGAAAAACTGTTTTTT
TRBD2,TRBV6-5,TRBJ2-1,-,CASSYRTSFNEQFF,TGTGCCAGCAGTTACAGGACTAGCTTCAATGAGCAGTTCTTC
TRBD2,TRBV6-2/TRBV6-3,TRBJ2-3,-,CASSYTRGGKDTQYF,TGTGCCAGCAGTTACACGCGGGGGGGCAAAGATACGCAGTATTTT
TRBD1,TRBV7-8,TRBJ2-2,-,CASSKGQGNTGELFF,TGTGCCAGCAGCAAGGGACAGGGGAACACCGGGGAGCTGTTTTTT
TRBD2,TRBV7-9,TRBJ2-5,-,CASSLGRGGETQYF,TGTGCCAGCAGCTTAGGCCGGGGAGGGGAGACCCAGTACTTC
-,TRBV6-1,TRBJ1-2,-,CASSELTDTARGYTF,TGTGCCAGCAGTGAACTCACTGACACTGCTCGGGGCTACACCTTC
-,TRBV3-1/TRBV3-2,TRBJ1-3,-,CASSQVRGSSGNTIYF,TGTGCCAGCAGCCAAGTACGCGGGAGCTCTGGAAACACCATATATTTT
TRBD1,TRBV10-3,TRBJ1-1,-,CAIRDRVLHTEAFF,TGTGCCATCCGGGACAGGGTTCTTCACACTGAAGCTTTCTTT
-,TRBV12-3/TRBV12-4,TRBJ1-5,-,CASSLQGNQPQHF,TGTGCCAGCAGTTTACAGGGCAATCAGCCCCAGCATTTT
TRBD2,TRBV15,TRBJ2-1,-,CATSRAGWEARGVNEQFF,TGTGCCACCAGCAGAGCCGGTTGGGAGGCGCGGGGGGTTAATGAGCAGTTCTTC
TRBD1,TRBV5-1,TRBJ1-4,-,CASSLSGTGGEKLFF,TGCGCCAGCAGCTTGTCCGGGACAGGGGGCGAAAAACTGTTTTTT
-,TRBV29-1,TRBJ1-2,-,CSVEELETRNTGYTF,TGCAGCGTTGAAGAATTGGAGACAAGGAACACCGGCTACACCTTC
-,TRBV19,TRBJ2-7,-,CASSTGYEQYF,TGTGCCAGTAGTACAGGGTACGAGCAGTACTTC
-,TRBV19,TRBJ2-2,-,CASSILEVSGELFF,TGTGCCAGTAGTATATTAGAAGTCTCCGGGGAGCTGTTTTTT
-,TRBV19,TRBJ1-2,few,CASSIGGSVGYTF,TGTGCCAGTAGTATTGGTGGGTCGGTTGGCTACACCTTC
-,TRBV4-2,TRBJ1-5,-,CASSQDPGSSVNQPQHF,TGTGCCAGCAGCCAAGATCCGGGGAGCTCCGTCAATCAGCCCCAGCATTTT
-,TRBV5-1,TRBJ2-1,-,CASSPHGAGTYNEQFF,TGCGCCAGCAGCCCCCATGGGGCGGGGACCTACAATGAGCAGTTCTTC
-,TRBV30,TRBJ2-7,-,CAWSPGSSSSYEQYF,TGTGCCTGGAGCCCCGGGAGTTCCTCCTCCTACGAGCAGTACTTC
-,TRBV6-6,TRBJ1-1,-,CASSPPRDYTEAFF,TGTGCCAGCAGTCCCCCCAGGGATTATACTGAAGCTTTCTTT
-,TRBV29-1,TRBJ1-2,-,CSVGYTYGYTF,TGCAGCGTGGGGTACACCTATGGCTACACCTTC
-,TRBV6-5,TRBJ1-2,-,CASSYAGDPNYGYTF,TGTGCCAGCAGTTACGCAGGGGATCCTAACTATGGCTACACCTTC
-,TRBV6-6,TRBJ1-2,-,CASRDNYGYTF,TGTGCCAGCAGGGATAACTATGGCTACACCTTC
-,TRBV5-1,TRBJ1-2,-,CASSIGPNIPRRDYGYTF,TGCGCCAGCAGCATAGGACCCAACATACCTAGGCGGGACTATGGCTACACCTTC
-,TRBV2,TRBJ1-1,-,CASSEDRDSPNTEAFF,TGTGCCAGCAGTGAAGATAGGGACTCCCCGAACACTGAAGCTTTCTTT
-,TRBV6-1,TRBJ1-1,-,CASSDPERAFF,TGTGCCAGCAGTGACCCCGAAAGAGCTTTCTTT
-,TRBV9,TRBJ1-3,-,CASSVQGGGNTIYF,TGTGCCAGCAGCGTCCAGGGTGGTGGAAACACCATATATTTT
-,TRBV10-3,TRBJ1-2,-,CAISERAGPNYGYTF,TGTGCCATCAGTGAGAGGGCAGGTCCTAACTATGGCTACACCTTC
-,TRBV5-1,TRBJ2-2,-,CASSSRGLNTGELFF,TGCGCCAGCAGCTCCAGGGGATTGAACACCGGGGAGCTGTTTTTT
-,TRBV6-2/TRBV6-3,TRBJ2-3,-,CASSYKSGQGRTDTQYF,TGTGCCAGCAGTTACAAATCGGGCCAGGGAAGGACAGATACGCAGTATTTT
TRBD1,TRBV2,TRBJ2-1,-,CASSVRDRGYNEQFF,TGTGCCAGCAGTGTCCGGGACAGGGGATACAATGAGCAGTTCTTC
-,TRBV24-1,TRBJ2-7,-,CATSDADEQYF,TGTGCCACCAGTGATGCGGACGAGCAGTACTTC
-,TRBV6-5,TRBJ1-1,-,CASFGGTEAFF,TGTGCCAGCTTTGGCGGCACTGAAGCTTTCTTT
-,TRBV15,TRBJ2-3,-,CATSSRQIYPPYTQYF,TGTGCCACCAGCAGCAGACAGATATACCCCCCGTATACGCAGTATTTT
-,TRBV6-2/TRBV6-3,TRBJ1-2,-,CASTPGPYGYTF,TGTGCCAGCACCCCAGGCCCCTATGGCTACACCTTC
TRBD1,TRBV6-6,TRBJ1-5,-,CASGQGNQPQHF,TGTGCCAGCGGACAGGGGAATCAGCCCCAGCATTTT